This is a list of T cell receptor beta chains from one sample in a study of breast tumors, draining lymph nodes, adjacent tissues. TCRdb ran MiXCR on the multiplex PCR reads and lists one entry per CDR3 protein. Here the sample spans around 230,000 distinct CDR3 sequences, about 34% being singletons. Material for sequencing was axillary lymph node tissue. The receptors shown here come from a female donor with breast cancer. Some clones in this sample may be carry-over from other donors' samples. The CDR3 runs from the conserved cysteine through the conserved F or W. Rows give clone size only sometimes, using once, few, many, or a class for an expanded clone.

TRBV9	many	TRBJ2-3	CASSKLATTDTQYF
TRBV2	many	TRBJ2-5	CASSDTGTRGETQYF
TRBV15	many	TRBJ2-1	CATSRDSGRPGVEQFF
TRBV4-2	many	TRBJ2-7	CASSRTTGQGKWDSYEQYF
TRBV12-3/TRBV12-4	many	TRBJ2-2	CASTPGEVTGELFF
TRBV5-1	many	TRBJ2-1	CASSLSGKNNEQFF
TRBV19	.	TRBJ1-5	CASSGWLPPQHF
TRBV5-4	.	TRBJ2-1	CASSFLAAPPDYNEQFF
TRBV15	.	TRBJ1-4	CATSRDDGGDEKLFF
TRBV7-9	.	TRBJ2-1	CASRMGLAGGNNEQFF
TRBV4-2	many	TRBJ2-1	CASSHGNLGVNNEQFF
TRBV20-1	few	TRBJ2-1	CSAMHGTSGSNEQFF
TRBV19	many	TRBJ2-7	CASSPGLAGGYEQYF
TRBV25-1	.	TRBJ1-3	CASNGTGLFSGNTIYF
TRBV7-2	.	TRBJ2-7	CASSAPGIARSSYEQYF